These 12 T cell receptor beta chains were sequenced from one sample in a study of T-cell reconstitution after alpha-beta-depleted transplantation in children. It was with unique molecular identifiers that the TCRbeta library was prepared. TCRdb reprocessed the PCR reads via MiXCR and lists one record per CDR3 protein. Among about 360,000 distinct CDR3 sequences listed, 10% to 15% were seen once. The sequences come from PBMCs, collected from the stem cell graft. All receptors derive from a human donor who donated a stem cell graft to a child with Fanconi anemia.

This clonotype was seen ten or more times. The chain couples TRBV5-1 to TRBJ2-2; D call uncertain. Per the germline V gene, CDR1 is SGHRS and CDR2 is YFSETQ. This CDR3 comprises 15 residues. The ends were cut back, 3 bases at V and 1 base at J, with 10 bases in the middle. CDR3 protein: CASSSTIMNTGELFF. The CDR3 DNA is TGCGCCAGCAGCTCAACCATAATGAACACCGGGGAGCTGTTTTTT.

The table lists this clonotype with many counts. The gene calls are TRBV20-1 and TRBJ1-4; D ambiguous. V shed 3 bases and J shed 5 bases, with 10 bases lying between them. Germline CDR1 DFQATT, CDR2 SNEGSKA (reference sequence). The CDR3 is made up of 13 amino acids. The CDR3 reads CSASRQTNEKLFF. In DNA form, the CDR3 reads TGCAGTGCTAGTCGCCAGACCAATGAAAAACTGTTTTTT.

Regarding this clonotype: This may be a read error, as it is one base from a much larger clone. The chain has TRBV3-1 and TRBJ2-3, with 7 bases identical to TRBD2. This CDR3 is built from 13 residues. Germline V gene data show CDR1 as LGHDT and CDR2 as YNNKEL (reference sequence). CDR3 nucleotides: TGTACCAGCAGTTTAGATGCGGGAGACGCGCAGTATTTT. It yields the protein CTSSLDAGDAQYF.

The chain combines TRBV3-1 with TRBJ1-2; D is unresolved. The V end was cut by 1 base, the J end by 4 bases, with 7 bases between. Germline loops: CDR1 LGHDT, CDR2 YNNKEL (reference sequence). This CDR3 contains 13 residues. The CDR3 nucleotides read TGTGCCAGCAGCCAAGCGACGACCTATGGCTACACCTTC. Protein sequence: CASSQATTYGYTF.

In its sample, this clonotype was seen a few times. The rearrangement links TRBV4-2 to TRBJ1-6, with 8 bases fitting TRBD1. Per the germline V gene, CDR1 is LGHNA and CDR2 is YNFKEQ. This CDR3 region has 20 residues. V gave up 4 bases and J gave up 0 bases; unmatched junction bases: 14. The CDR3 DNA reads TGTGCCAGCAGCCCCCACTCGACAGGGGCCGGTCTCTCCTATAATTCACCCCTCCACTTT. Translated, it gives CASSPHSTGAGLSYNSPLHF.

The chain employs TRBV5-1 and TRBJ2-5; 9 bases match TRBD1. The germline CDR1 and CDR2 sequences are SGHRS and YFSETQ. J gave up 6 bases and V 3 bases, and 3 bases lay outside the gene matches. CDR3 size: 13 residues. CDR3 DNA: TGCGCCAGCAGCTCTACAGGGGGCAAGACCCAGTACTTC. Translation: CASSSTGGKTQYF.

This clonotype has a handful of counts. This chain uses TRBV15 with TRBJ2-2; no clear D. Trimming pared 6 bases from V and 7 bases from J, leaving 12 bases between. The CDR3 sequence is 13 residues long. The germline gives CDR1 LNHNV, CDR2 YYDKDF (reference sequence). CDR3 loop: CATRSWDLGELFF. CDR3 coding DNA: TGTGCCACCAGGTCTTGGGATCTCGGGGAGCTGTTTTTT. The full variable domain, its missing parts supplied by reference TRBV15 and TRBJ2-2, is DAMVIQNPRYQVTQFGKPVTLSCSQTLNHNVMYWYQQKSSQAPKLLFHYYDKDFNNEADTPDNFQSRRPNTSFCFLDIRSPGLGDTAMYLCATRSWDLGELFFGEGSRLTVL.

This chain uses TRBV10-1 with TRBJ2-7; no clear D gene. The CDR3 runs to 15 residues. From germline, CDR1 is WNHNN and CDR2 SYGVQD (reference sequence). Between the trimmed V and J ends, which lost 1 base and 4 bases, there was a span of 14 bases. CDR3 loop: CASSEYPRPTYEQYF. DNA of the CDR3: TGCGCCAGCAGTGAGTATCCTAGACCAACTTACGAGCAGTACTTC.

There are a few counts of this clonotype. The chain has TRBV7-8 and TRBJ1-2, with unresolved D. Trimming took 1 base from V and 9 from J, leaving 12 bases between them. Germline V gives CDR1 SGHVS, CDR2 FQNEAQ. The CDR3 is 13 residues long. Here the CDR3 reads CASSLDGVASYTF. The CDR3 nucleotides are TGTGCCAGCAGCTTAGATGGGGTCGCGAGCTACACCTTC.

This clonotype was observed a handful of times. This chain uses TRBV28 with TRBJ2-7, with D unresolved. Trimming took 2 bases from V and 3 from J, leaving 14 bases between them. The CDR3 totals 15 residues. CDR1 and CDR2 from the germline V gene are MDHEN and SYDVKM. CDR3 sequence: CASSLRARVYYEQYF. CDR3 bases: TGTGCCAGCAGTTTACGGGCAAGGGTATACTACGAGCAGTACTTC.

This clonotype was seen a few times. V is TRBV5-1 and J is TRBJ1-1; D is possibly TRBD1 (5 bases). Germline loops: CDR1 SGHRS, CDR2 YFSETQ. The V end lost 4 bases, the J end lost 0 bases, and 13 bases lay between the germline ends. This CDR3 is built from 15 residues. Here the CDR3 DNA reads TGCGCCAGCAGCGCCCTGACAGCGATGAACACTGAAGCTTTCTTT. It codes for CASSALTAMNTEAFF.

This clonotype was recorded many times. The chain carries TRBV5-8 and TRBJ2-1; D remains ambiguous. CDR3 size: 11 residues. The germline V gene encodes CDR1 SGHTS and CDR2 YDEGEE. Trimming stripped 6 bases from V and 2 bases from J, with 3 bases between. Here the CDR3 DNA reads TGTGCCAGCAACGCCTACAATGAGCAGTTCTTC. Protein sequence: CASNAYNEQFF.